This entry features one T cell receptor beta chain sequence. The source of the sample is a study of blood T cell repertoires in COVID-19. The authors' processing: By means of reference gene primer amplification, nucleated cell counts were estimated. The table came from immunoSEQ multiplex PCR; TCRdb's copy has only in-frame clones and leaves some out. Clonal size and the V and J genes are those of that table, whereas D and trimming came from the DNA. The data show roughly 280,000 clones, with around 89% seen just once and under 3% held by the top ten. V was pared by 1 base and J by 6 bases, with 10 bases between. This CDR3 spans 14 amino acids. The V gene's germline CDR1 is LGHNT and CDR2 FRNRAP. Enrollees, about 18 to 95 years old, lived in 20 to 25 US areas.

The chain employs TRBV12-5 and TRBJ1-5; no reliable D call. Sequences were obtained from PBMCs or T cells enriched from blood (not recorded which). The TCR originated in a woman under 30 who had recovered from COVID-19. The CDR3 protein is CASGLGQMVQPQHF. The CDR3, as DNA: TGTGCTAGTGGTTTGGGCCAGATGGTTCAGCCCCAGCATTTT.